This T cell receptor beta chain was sequenced during a study of vaccination effects on CD4 cells after COVID-19. The data were produced by immunoSEQ multiplex PCR, yet TCRdb's version contains in-frame clones alone and is incomplete. The sample lists fewer than 75,000 clones, under 80% seen once, with around 2.5% in the top ten. Culture lasted under 13 days before CD4+ T cell isolation. Participants were vaccinated with two doses of either the BNT162b2 or mRNA-1273 vaccine. The V and J ends lost 4 bases and 5 bases respectively, with 12 bases between them. This CDR3 region has 14 residues. Germline values: CDR1 SGHRS, CDR2 YFSETQ. Note on this clone: Its matching antigen is unknown.

The V and J genes are TRBV5-1 and TRBJ2-2; a possible D gene is TRBD2 (5 bases). The specimen comprised CD4+ T cells from PBMCs cultured without peptide, sampled after COVID-19 vaccination. The origin of this receptor is a human donor who received a COVID-19 vaccine. The CDR3 protein is CASSLEVGTGELFF. The CDR3 nucleotides are TGCGCCAGCAGCCTGGAGGTGGGGACCGGGGAGCTGTTTTTT. The whole variable domain, remainder taken from reference TRBV5-1 and TRBJ2-2, is KAGVTQTPRYLIKTRGQQVTLSCSPISGHRSVSWYQQTPGQGLQFLFEYFSETQRNKGNFPGRFSGRQFSNSRSEMNVSTLELGDSALYLCASSLEVGTGELFFGEGSRLTVL.